The clone carrying this T cell receptor (beta chain) was counted between two and nine times. Constant-segment primers served in 5'RACE that generated TCR alpha and TCR beta cDNA libraries bearing sample barcodes and UMIs. TCRdb ran MiXCR on the 5' RACE reads and lists one entry per CDR3 protein. The sample records 470,000 or so distinct CDR3 sequences, 15% to 20% being singletons. The data stem from a study of T-cell memory formation after mild COVID-19. The specimen sequenced was PBMCs or a T cell subset sorted from them (not recorded which). The receptor comes from an adult woman who had mild COVID-19 (a few samples of this study predate the infection). Cell type and time point are not known.

DNA for the CDR3: TGTGCCAGCAGTCCGCTAGCGGGAGGGCCGGGCACAGATACGCAGTATTTT. Protein: CASSPLAGGPGTDTQYF. The rearrangement joins TRBV12-3 or TRBV12-4 to TRBJ2-3; 12 nucleotides align to TRBD2. The CDR3 spans 17 residues. V dropped 5 bases and J dropped 1; count of bases not matched to a gene: 7.